The source of this T cell receptor (beta chain) is a study of cytomegalovirus exposure and HLA in healthy donors. On the study more broadly: Within an early data release were 80 million to 90 million unique TCRs drawn from HLA-typed donors.

Concerning this clone itself: The antigen remains unidentified.

In the PCR, 60 Vbeta and 13 Jbeta primers were used. Clones were read by immunoSEQ multiplex PCR, and TCRdb kept only the in-frame ones, dropping some. The sample yields approximately 100,000 clones, 55% to 75% seen once. Trimming left V 1 base short and J 11 bases short, with 11 bases between. Germline CDR1 reads MNHNS; CDR2 reads SASEGT. The CDR3 sequence is 12 residues long. Study observations and caveats: The study recorded 160 or so TCR beta chains that were cytomegalovirus-associated. TCR beta sequences reportedly predicted the HLA-A and HLA-B alleles of most subjects accurately. HLA restriction was apparent for most CMV-associated TCR beta chains in a later analysis.

Sequenced input: PBMCs. The TCR sequence derives from a woman in her 70s in good health and CMV-seropositive. V gene TRBV6-1 combines with J gene TRBJ1-1; D is possibly TRBD1 (5 bases). CDR3 region: CASSEGGRDAFF. CDR3 DNA sequence: TGTGCCAGCAGTGAAGGAGGCAGGGATGCTTTCTTT.